What follows are 24 T cell receptor beta chains derived from one specimen sequenced in a study of blood T cell repertoires in COVID-19 (dated by TCRdb to about 2020). Libraries were built with the immunoSEQ multiplex PCR assay. The table comes from immuneACCESS by way of TCRdb, which keeps in-frame sequences with V and J called. Part of the clones is missing from these tables; in studies checked, under half for an unresolved V gene and the rest for unknown reasons. Counted in this sample were around 50,000 clones; about 89% of them appeared once. Approximately 16% of the sample is held by the ten biggest clonotypes. Sequenced material: peripheral blood. The source of these receptors is a man aged 60 to 69 with active or convalescent COVID-19.

V is TRBV15 and J is TRBJ2-7; tentatively, D is TRBD1 (6 bases). From germline, CDR1 is LNHNV and CDR2 YYDKDF (reference sequence). CDR3 length equals 15 residues. The V gene lost 2 bases and the J gene lost 5 bases, with 16 bases spanning the gap. The CDR3: CATSRSETGQNEQYF. The DNA for the CDR3 is TGTGCCACCAGCAGATCTGAGACAGGTCAGAACGAGCAGTACTTC.

The gene calls are TRBV20-1 and TRBJ1-4; 7 positions match TRBD1. V lost 3 bases, J lost 6 bases, and 7 bases stayed unmatched. Germline-derived CDR1 and CDR2 are DFQATT and SNEGSKA (reference sequence). The CDR3 is 14 residues long. As DNA, the CDR3 is TGCAGTGCTAGTAGGAGGGGGCGGGATGAAAAACTGTTTTTT. This encodes CSASRRGRDEKLFF.

The chain recombines TRBV2 with TRBJ1-1, with a possible D match to TRBD1 (5 bases). V gave up 6 bases and J gave up 4 bases, with 12 bases separating them. The CDR3 has 13 amino acids. The germline CDR1 and CDR2 sequences are SNHLY and FYNNEI. The CDR3 DNA is TGTGCCAGCAGCTCAGGGCCAGGCACTGAAGCTTTCTTT. Encoded protein: CASSSGPGTEAFF.

The chain joins TRBV5-8 to TRBJ1-4; tentative D call: TRBD1 (5 bases). V lost 3 bases to trimming and J lost 3 bases, with 15 bases between them. CDR1 is SGHTS and CDR2 is YDEGEE in the germline V gene. The CDR3 spans 16 residues. For the CDR3, the DNA is TGTGCCAGCAGCTGGAGGTACGGGGGATCTAATGAAAAACTGTTTTTT. Residues: CASSWRYGGSNEKLFF.

The chain links TRBV19 to TRBJ1-6; perhaps TRBD1 as D (5 bases). The CDR3 contains 16 residues. The germline V gene encodes CDR1 LNHDA and CDR2 SQIVND (reference sequence). V shed 7 bases and J shed 5 bases, with 18 bases lying between them. The DNA of the CDR3 is TGTGCCAGTACCCTAAGCAGGGCAACTAATAATTCACCCCTCCACTTT. Its translation: CASTLSRATNNSPLHF.

The CDR3 DNA reads as TGTGCCAGCAGTTTCAGGACAGGGGTCAGCTCCTACAATGAGCAGTTCTTC. Residues: CASSFRTGVSSYNEQFF. The rearrangement links TRBV27 to TRBJ2-1; 9 bases match TRBD1. CDR1 and CDR2 from the germline V gene are MNHEY and SMNVEV (reference sequence). V lost 3 bases, J lost 0 bases, and 6 bases stayed unmatched. CDR3 length equals 17 residues.

This chain joins TRBV28 and TRBJ2-3, with a possible D match to TRBD2 (5 bases). V lost 0 bases, J lost 0 bases, and 10 bases lay in between. The CDR3 is 16 amino acids. Germline loops: CDR1 MDHEN, CDR2 SYDVKM. The DNA of the CDR3 is TGTGCCAGCAGTTTATGGGCTAGCAGTAGCACAGATACGCAGTATTTT. Translated: CASSLWASSSTDTQYF.

This clone was seen a single time. V usage is TRBV2 and J usage is TRBJ1-1; 7 positions match TRBD1. The V and J ends lost 7 bases and 7 bases, in that order; junction bases with no gene match: 9. Germline CDR1 SNHLY, CDR2 FYNNEI. The CDR3 contains 13 residues. The CDR3 DNA is TGTGCCAGCAAACGTACGGCAGGGGGTGAAGCTTTCTTT. It translates to CASKRTAGGEAFF. The full variable domain, completed using reference TRBV2 and TRBJ1-1, is EPEVTQTPSHQVTQMGQEVILRCVPISNHLYFYWYRQILGQKVEFLVSFYNNEISEKSEIFDDQFSVERPDGSNFTLKIRSTKLEDSAMYFCASKRTAGGEAFFGQGTRLTVV.

The chain joins TRBV6-5 to TRBJ2-1; D gene unclear. Trimming took off 0 bases at V and 5 bases at J, with 11 bases between the two ends. The length of the CDR3 is 15 residues. Germline loops: CDR1 MNHEY, CDR2 SVGAGI. The DNA of the CDR3 is TGTGCCAGCAGTTACTCGCGGTGGCCCGACAATGAGCAGTTCTTC. Translated: CASSYSRWPDNEQFF.

The V and J genes are TRBV20-1 and TRBJ2-5; unclear D gene. Germline V gene lookup returns CDR1 DFQATT and CDR2 SNEGSKA (reference sequence). This CDR3 is built from 11 residues. Deletions cut 3 bases from V and 4 bases from J, with 6 bases between. This chain's CDR3 is CSASLLETQYF. CDR3 bases: TGCAGTGCTAGCCTTCTAGAGACCCAGTACTTC.

This rearrangement joins TRBV3-1 (or the pseudogene TRBV3-2) to TRBJ1-4, with a possible D match to TRBD1 (6 bases). CDR1 LGHDT and CDR2 YNNKEL come from the germline V gene (reference sequence). CDR3 length: 14 residues. Trimming pared 3 bases from V and 7 bases from J, leaving 12 bases between. The CDR3 loop is CASSHQGLGEKLFF. The CDR3 DNA follows: TGTGCCAGCAGCCATCAGGGGCTGGGTGAAAAACTGTTTTTT.

This chain uses TRBV5-1 with TRBJ1-1; no definite D call. The V gene lost 7 bases and the J gene lost 1 base, with 11 bases spanning the gap. This CDR3 comprises 13 residues. Germline CDR1 SGHRS, CDR2 YFSETQ. This CDR3 reads CASSFAENTEAFF. CDR3 nucleotides: TGCGCCAGCTCCTTCGCAGAGAACACTGAAGCTTTCTTT.

The J gene is TRBJ1-4, the V gene TRBV7-2; 7 bases align to TRBD1. There are 14 residues in the CDR3. CDR1 SGHTA and CDR2 FQGNSA come from the germline V gene. V was pared by 1 base and J by 8 bases, with 4 bases of the junction left unmatched. The CDR3 reads CASSLGTGGEKLFF. The DNA for the CDR3 is TGTGCCAGCAGCTTAGGGACAGGTGGGGAAAAACTGTTTTTT. The variable domain in full, completed from reference TRBV7-2 and TRBJ1-4, reads GAGVSQSPSNKVTEKGKDVELRCDPISGHTALYWYRQSLGQGLEFLIYFQGNSAPDKSGLPSDRFSAERTGGSVSTLTIQRTQQEDSAVYLCASSLGTGGEKLFFGSGTQLSVL.

The chain recombines TRBV30 with TRBJ1-6; D is uncertain. CDR3 length: 14 residues. V was shortened by 3 bases and J by 2 bases, with 8 bases between the two germline ends. Germline V CDR1 and CDR2: GTSNPN, SVGIG (reference sequence). CDR3 loop: CAWSKSTYNSPLHF. The DNA of the CDR3 is TGTGCCTGGAGCAAGAGTACCTATAATTCACCCCTCCACTTT.

This chain connects TRBV11-2 to TRBJ2-7, with TRBD1 identical over 9 bases. Trimming at V came to 3 bases and at J to 5 bases, leaving 11 bases not matched to a gene. CDR1 is SGHAT, CDR2 FQNNGV, per germline. This CDR3 has 16 residues. The CDR3 sequence is CASSLDWDREIDEQYF. The CDR3 bases are TGTGCCAGCAGCTTGGACTGGGACAGGGAGATCGACGAGCAGTACTTC. Complete variable domain (other parts from reference TRBV11-2 and TRBJ2-7): EAGVAQSPRYKIIEKRQSVAFWCNPISGHATLYWYQQILGQGPKLLIQFQNNGVVDDSQLPKDRFSAERLKGVDSTLKIQPAKLEDSAVYLCASSLDWDREIDEQYFGPGTRLTVT.

V is TRBV19 and J is TRBJ1-2, with a tentative D call TRBD1 (5 bases). CDR1 is LNHDA and CDR2 is SQIVND in the germline V gene (reference sequence). There are 15 residues in the CDR3. Trimming pared 4 bases from V and 3 bases from J, leaving 15 bases between. The CDR3 DNA reads as TGTGCCAGTAGTACCTCGGCAGGGACTTACTATGGCTACACCTTC. Translation: CASSTSAGTYYGYTF. Complete variable domain (other parts from reference TRBV19 and TRBJ1-2): DGGITQSPKYLFRKEGQNVTLSCEQNLNHDAMYWYRQDPGQGLRLIYYSQIVNDFQKGDIAEGYSVSREKKESFPLTVTSAQKNPTAFYLCASSTSAGTYYGYTFGSGTRLTVV.

The CDR3 is CASSYSPGGGMEQYF. The CDR3 DNA reads as TGTGCCAGCAGTTACTCCCCTGGGGGGGGGATGGAGCAGTACTTC. The chain combines TRBV6-5 with TRBJ2-7; 7 nucleotides line up with TRBD2. The CDR3 runs 15 residues. CDR1 is MNHEY, CDR2 SVGAGI, per germline. V shed 0 bases and J 7 bases; nucleotides not matched to a gene: 9.

J is TRBJ1-1 and V is TRBV5-6; 7 nucleotides align to TRBD1. This CDR3 has 16 amino acids. J lost 0 bases, V lost 0 bases, and 5 bases had no gene match. From germline, CDR1 is SGHDT and CDR2 YYEEEE. The CDR3 spells CASSLVQGEMNTEAFF. CDR3 DNA: TGTGCCAGCAGCTTGGTTCAGGGGGAGATGAACACTGAAGCTTTCTTT.

V and J are TRBV4-1 and TRBJ1-1; no clear D gene. Trimming stripped 4 bases from V and 4 bases from J, with 10 bases between. Germline CDR1 is MGHRA and CDR2 is YSYEKL. The CDR3 runs to 13 residues. The CDR3 DNA follows: TGCGCCAGCAGCCCTAGCAGTCTCACTGAAGCTTTCTTT. It codes for CASSPSSLTEAFF.

J is TRBJ1-4 and V is TRBV27; 7 bases agree with TRBD1. The trim removed 8 bases at V and 7 bases at J, leaving 10 bases unmatched. CDR3 length equals 14 residues. The germline V gene has CDR1 MNHEY and CDR2 SMNVEV (reference sequence). CDR3 sequence: CASGQWDSGEKLFF. CDR3 sequence (DNA): TGTGCCAGCGGTCAATGGGACAGCGGTGAAAAACTGTTTTTT. Filled out from reference TRBV27 and TRBJ1-4, the complete variable domain reads EAQVTQNPRYLITVTGKKLTVTCSQNMNHEYMSWYRQDPGLGLRQIYYSMNVEVTDKGDVPEGYKVSRKEKRNFPLILESPSPNQTSLYFCASGQWDSGEKLFFGSGTQLSVL.

The V call is TRBV30, the J call TRBJ1-6; a weak D match, TRBD1 (5 bases). Trimming removed 4 bases from V and 10 bases from J, with 14 bases in between. This CDR3 has 13 amino acids. The germline gives CDR1 GTSNPN, CDR2 SVGIG (reference sequence). The CDR3 bases are TGTGCCTGGACAGGGCAATGGAACTCACCCCTCCACTTT. Amino acids: CAWTGQWNSPLHF.

The CDR3 nucleotides are TGTGCCAGCAGAAGTGGGACTAGCGGTACTAGCACAGATACGCAGTATTTT. Its translation: CASRSGTSGTSTDTQYF. The chain couples TRBV27 to TRBJ2-3; 11 positions match TRBD2. The CDR3 contains 17 residues. V gave up 6 bases and J gave up 0 bases; unmatched junction bases: 8. Germline CDR1 and CDR2: MNHEY and SMNVEV (reference sequence).

V and J are TRBV2 and TRBJ2-7; the match to TRBD1 covers 9 bases. J gave up 0 bases and V 8 bases, and 5 bases lay outside the gene matches. The CDR3 runs 14 residues. CDR1 and CDR2 from the germline V gene are SNHLY and FYNNEI. The CDR3 here is CASRMTGGSYEQYF. The CDR3, as DNA: TGTGCCAGCCGGATGACAGGGGGCTCCTACGAGCAGTACTTC.

This chain uses TRBV19 with TRBJ2-7; 10 bases match TRBD2. CDR3 length: 15 amino acids. Looked up from germline, CDR1 is LNHDA and CDR2 is SQIVND (reference sequence). V was clipped by 3 bases and J by 4 bases; unmatched bases: 6. The CDR3 is CASSIGASGGYEQYF. As DNA, the CDR3 is TGTGCCAGTAGTATCGGAGCTAGCGGGGGATACGAGCAGTACTTC.